The sequence of this T cell receptor (beta chain) was determined in a study of blood T cell repertoires in COVID-19. The germline CDR1 and CDR2 sequences are MNHNY and SVGAGI (reference sequence). With 2 bases clipped from V and 13 bases from J, the junction kept 7 bases outside the gene matches. The CDR3 sequence is 12 residues long. Original handling: Reference gene primer amplification gave estimated nucleated cell counts. Sequencing used immunoSEQ multiplex PCR; TCRdb keeps in-frame clones, though not all of them. That table supplies the V and J calls and clone size; D and trimming were determined from the DNA. Here the sample spans tens of thousands of clones, about 80% being singletons.

This receptor was taken from a woman in her 70s with acute or convalescent COVID-19. Sample: peripheral blood. The genes are TRBV6-6 and TRBJ1-2; TRBD1 aligns across 7 bases. The CDR3 spells CASSYPGTDVTF. CDR3 DNA: TGTGCCAGCAGTTACCCCGGGACAGATGTCACCTTC.